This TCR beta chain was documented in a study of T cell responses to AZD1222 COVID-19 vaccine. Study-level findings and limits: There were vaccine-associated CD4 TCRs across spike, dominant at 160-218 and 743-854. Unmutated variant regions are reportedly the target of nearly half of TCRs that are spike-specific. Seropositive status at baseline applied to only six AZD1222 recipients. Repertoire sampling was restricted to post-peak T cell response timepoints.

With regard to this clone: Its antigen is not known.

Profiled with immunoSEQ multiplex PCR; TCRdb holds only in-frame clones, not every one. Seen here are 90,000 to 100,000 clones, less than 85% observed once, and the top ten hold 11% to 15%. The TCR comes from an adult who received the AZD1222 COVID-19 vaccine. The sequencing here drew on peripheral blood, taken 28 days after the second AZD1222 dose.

Here the CDR3 reads CASTPGTSYNEQFF. The DNA of the CDR3 is TGTGCCAGCACACCCGGGACCTCCTACAATGAGCAGTTCTTC. V and J are TRBV5-4 and TRBJ2-1, with D perhaps matching TRBD1 or TRBD2 (5 bases each). The V end was cut by 6 bases, the J end by 0 bases, with 10 bases between. The CDR3 consists of 14 residues. Germline V gene sequence: CDR1 SGHNT, CDR2 YYREEE (reference sequence).